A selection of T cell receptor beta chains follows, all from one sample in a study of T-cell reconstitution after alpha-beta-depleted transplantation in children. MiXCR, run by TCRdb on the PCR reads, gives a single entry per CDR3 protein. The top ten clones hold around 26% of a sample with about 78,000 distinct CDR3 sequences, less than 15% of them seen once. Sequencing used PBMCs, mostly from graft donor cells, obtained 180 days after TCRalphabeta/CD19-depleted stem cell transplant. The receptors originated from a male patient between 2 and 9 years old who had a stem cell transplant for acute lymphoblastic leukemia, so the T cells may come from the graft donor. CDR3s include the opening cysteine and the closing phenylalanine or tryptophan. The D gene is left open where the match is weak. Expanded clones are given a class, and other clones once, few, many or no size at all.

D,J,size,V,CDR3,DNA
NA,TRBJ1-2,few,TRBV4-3,CASSQEQKGGYTF,TGCGCCAGCAGCCAAGAACAGAAGGGAGGCTACACCTTC
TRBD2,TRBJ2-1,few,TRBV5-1,CASSFPGGPHNEQFF,TGCGCCAGCAGCTTCCCGGGAGGGCCCCACAATGAGCAGTTCTTC
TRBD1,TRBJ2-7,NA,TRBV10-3,CAISEADRAGQYF,TGTGCCATCAGTGAGGCGGACAGGGCGGGGCAGTACTTC
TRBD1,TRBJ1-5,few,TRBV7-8,CASSFGSGTGGPEPQHF,TGTGCCAGCAGCTTTGGTAGCGGGACAGGGGGCCCGGAGCCCCAGCATTTT
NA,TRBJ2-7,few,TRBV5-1,CASSSAFGEQYF,TGCGCCAGCAGCTCGGCCTTCGGGGAGCAGTACTTC
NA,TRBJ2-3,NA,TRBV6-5,CASSYGGRRADTQYF,TGTGCCAGCAGTTACGGGGGCAGAAGGGCAGATACGCAGTATTTT
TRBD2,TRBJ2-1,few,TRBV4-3,CASSQEGTRVNEQFF,TGCGCCAGCAGCCAAGAGGGGACTAGAGTAAATGAGCAGTTCTTC
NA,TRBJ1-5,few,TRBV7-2,CASTSGRGAPQHF,TGTGCCAGCACCAGCGGCAGGGGAGCGCCCCAGCATTTT
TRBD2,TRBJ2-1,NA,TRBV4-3,CASSQGSGGRNYNEQFF,TGCGCCAGCAGCCAAGGGTCGGGGGGGAGGAACTACAATGAGCAGTTCTTC
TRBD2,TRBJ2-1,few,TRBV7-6,CASSLAIRLAGGHNEQFF,TGTGCCAGCAGCTTAGCGATTAGACTAGCGGGAGGTCATAATGAGCAGTTCTTC
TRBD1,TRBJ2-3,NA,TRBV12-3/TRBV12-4,CASSFGQGIRADTQYF,TGTGCCAGCAGTTTTGGACAGGGGATAAGGGCAGATACGCAGTATTTT
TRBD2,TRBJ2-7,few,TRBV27,CASSLVGGGSYEQYF,TGTGCCAGCAGTTTAGTCGGGGGGGGCTCCTACGAGCAGTACTTC